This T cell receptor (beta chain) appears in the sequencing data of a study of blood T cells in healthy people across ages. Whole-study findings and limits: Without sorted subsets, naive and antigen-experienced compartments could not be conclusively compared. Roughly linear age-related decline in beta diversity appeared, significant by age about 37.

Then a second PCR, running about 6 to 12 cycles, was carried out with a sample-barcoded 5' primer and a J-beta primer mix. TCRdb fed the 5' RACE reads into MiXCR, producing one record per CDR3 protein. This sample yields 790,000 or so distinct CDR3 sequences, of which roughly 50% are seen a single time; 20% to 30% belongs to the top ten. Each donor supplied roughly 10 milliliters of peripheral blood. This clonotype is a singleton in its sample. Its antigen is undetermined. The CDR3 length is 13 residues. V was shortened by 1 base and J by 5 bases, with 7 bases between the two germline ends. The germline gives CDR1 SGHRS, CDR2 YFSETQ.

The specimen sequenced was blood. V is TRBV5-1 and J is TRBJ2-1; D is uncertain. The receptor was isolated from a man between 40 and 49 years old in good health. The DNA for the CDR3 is TGCGCCAGCAGCTTGCTCCAAGACAATGAGCAGTTCTTC. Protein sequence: CASSLLQDNEQFF.